Listed here are 17 T cell receptor beta chains from one sample, sequenced in a study of shared T cell receptors in the human thymus. This table comes from immunoSEQ multiplex PCR, and its TCRdb copy is limited to in-frame clones, with some not included. The sample has about 610,000 clones, 85% to 90% seen once; the top ten hold 0.0095% to 0.011%. These data were also reused for a study on human thymus T cells.

Sequencing was carried out using thymocytes. These receptors were collected from a boy in the first two years of life with a congenital heart defect.

This clone is a singleton in its sample. The V call is TRBV5-4, the J call TRBJ2-7; D might be TRBD1 (6 bases). Trimming took 0 bases from V and 6 from J, leaving 19 bases between them. Germline-derived CDR1 and CDR2 are SGHNT and YYREEE (reference sequence). The CDR3 runs 16 residues. In DNA, the CDR3 is TGTGCCAGCAGCTTGGCTACTAGTTTAGGGGGTCGCGAGCAGTACTTC. It is translated as CASSLATSLGGREQYF. Drawing the rest from reference TRBV5-4 and TRBJ2-7, the complete variable domain is ETGVTQSPTHLIKTRGQQVTLRCSSQSGHNTVSWYQQALGQGPQFIFQYYREEENGRGNFPPRFSGLQFPNYSSELNVNALELDDSALYLCASSLATSLGGREQYFGPGTRLTVT.

This clone has only one observation. Here the CDR3 DNA reads TGTGCCAGCCTTCCCCGGGACAGGGGTCATCCCAATGGCTACACCTTC. Translated, it gives CASLPRDRGHPNGYTF. The chain has TRBV28 and TRBJ1-2, with 10 bases lining up with TRBD1. The CDR3 has 16 residues. V shed 8 bases, J shed 6 bases, and the junction held 15 bases outside the gene matches. Germline V lookup: CDR1 MDHEN, CDR2 SYDVKM.

The chain uses TRBV4-3 and TRBJ2-7, with no clear D. There are 13 residues in the CDR3. The germline gives CDR1 LGHNA, CDR2 YSLEER. V dropped 1 base and J dropped 3 bases, with 7 bases sitting between them. The CDR3 DNA reads TGCGCCAGCAGCCAAGCTACTAACTACGAGCAGTACTTC. Its protein is CASSQATNYEQYF.

As regards this clone: Other DNA sequences in the sample encode the same CDR3. V and J are TRBV27 and TRBJ1-2; D unclear. Looked up from germline, CDR1 is MNHEY and CDR2 is SMNVEV (reference sequence). V was trimmed by 7 bases and J by 2 bases, leaving 11 bases between them. This CDR3 has 13 amino acids. CDR3 bases: TGTGCCAGCACCTCGACGGGAAACTATGGCTACACCTTC. It yields the protein CASTSTGNYGYTF.

The chain couples TRBV7-2 to TRBJ1-1; TRBD1 might be the D (6 bases). Per the germline V gene, CDR1 is SGHTA and CDR2 is FQGNSA. V dropped 6 bases and J dropped 0 bases, with 11 bases sitting between them. This CDR3 region has 14 residues. CDR3 loop: CASSSRQVNTEAFF. DNA of the CDR3: TGTGCCAGCAGTTCTCGACAGGTGAACACTGAAGCTTTCTTT.

The CDR3 spells CASGLVIGEAYEQYF. Here the CDR3 DNA reads TGTGCTAGTGGTTTGGTAATAGGGGAGGCCTACGAGCAGTACTTC. The rearrangement joins TRBV12-5 to TRBJ2-7, with D tentatively TRBD2 (6 bases). Germline-derived CDR1 and CDR2 are LGHNT and FRNRAP. The CDR3 runs 15 residues. The ends were cut back, 0 bases at V and 2 bases at J, with 11 bases in the middle.

This clone was observed once. The CDR3 region is CASVYQGETSGRDGRAKNIQYF. CDR3 sequence (DNA): TGCGCCAGCGTATATCAGGGGGAAACTAGCGGGAGAGACGGGCGAGCCAAAAACATTCAGTACTTC. This chain joins TRBV10-2 and TRBJ2-4; TRBD2 matches 11 bases. The junction had 24 bases not matched to a gene; V was cut back by 8 bases and J by 0 bases. The CDR3 covers 22 residues. Germline-derived CDR1 and CDR2 are WSHSY and SAAADI.

This clone showed up just a few times. The genes are TRBV4-3 and TRBJ2-7, with 10 bases fitting TRBD2. With V trimmed by 4 bases and J by 2 bases, 2 bases remained unmatched. The CDR3 has 14 residues. Germline V CDR1 and CDR2: LGHNA, YSLEER. CDR3 in amino acids: CASSRTSGTYEQYF. CDR3 bases: TGCGCCAGCAGCCGGACTAGCGGTACCTACGAGCAGTACTTC.

Notes on this clone: Other nucleotide sequences in the sample specify the same CDR3. The V gene is TRBV5-1, the J gene TRBJ1-1; TRBD1 agrees at 7 bases. The V and J ends lost 0 bases and 5 bases, in that order; junction bases with no gene match: 1. The germline V gene encodes CDR1 SGHRS and CDR2 YFSETQ. The CDR3 covers 13 residues. CDR3 nucleotides: TGCGCCAGCAGCTTGGCGACAGGGACTGAAGCTTTCTTT. It is translated as CASSLATGTEAFF. The full variable domain, rest sourced from reference TRBV5-1 and TRBJ1-1, is KAGVTQTPRYLIKTRGQQVTLSCSPISGHRSVSWYQQTPGQGLQFLFEYFSETQRNKGNFPGRFSGRQFSNSRSEMNVSTLELGDSALYLCASSLATGTEAFFGQGTRLTVV.

The chain links TRBV5-1 to TRBJ2-3; tentatively, D is TRBD2 (5 bases). The V end lost 4 bases, the J end lost 0 bases, and 21 bases lay between the germline ends. The germline V gene has CDR1 SGHRS and CDR2 YFSETQ. The CDR3 loop spans 18 amino acids. The DNA of the CDR3 is TGCGCCAGCAGCCTTGCACCGATAAGCGGATCTAGCACAGATACGCAGTATTTT. Translation gives CASSLAPISGSSTDTQYF. Based on the CDR3 plus reference TRBV5-1 and TRBJ2-3, the full variable domain is KAGVTQTPRYLIKTRGQQVTLSCSPISGHRSVSWYQQTPGQGLQFLFEYFSETQRNKGNFPGRFSGRQFSNSRSEMNVSTLELGDSALYLCASSLAPISGSSTDTQYFGPGTRLTVL.

J is TRBJ2-1 and V is TRBV4-1; 12 bases fit TRBD2. The V and J ends lost 5 bases and 6 bases, in that order; junction bases with no gene match: 5. Germline-derived CDR1 and CDR2 are MGHRA and YSYEKL. There are 15 residues in the CDR3. CDR3 in DNA: TGCGCCAGCAGCACGCTAGCGGGAGGGCGCAATGAGCAGTTCTTC. Protein sequence: CASSTLAGGRNEQFF.

This chain links TRBV6-1 with TRBJ1-2, with 7 bases matching TRBD1. Germline V lookup: CDR1 MNHNS, CDR2 SASEGT. The CDR3 covers 16 residues. Unmatched junction bases numbered 8, after V lost 4 bases and J lost 0 bases. The DNA for the CDR3 is TGTGCCAGCAGTGCCGGGACAGCTAATTCTAACTATGGCTACACCTTC. It codes for CASSAGTANSNYGYTF.

V and J are TRBV4-2 and TRBJ2-3, with a weak D call TRBD2 (6 bases). CDR1 is LGHNA, CDR2 YNFKEQ, per germline. The CDR3 covers 17 residues. V lost 0 bases and J 3 bases, leaving 16 bases between the germline ends. This CDR3 is CASSQEAGSPRTDTQYF. In nucleotides, the CDR3 is TGTGCCAGCAGCCAAGAAGCGGGTTCTCCCCGTACAGATACGCAGTATTTT.

This clone appeared once. The chain combines TRBV7-8 with TRBJ2-1, with D perhaps matching TRBD1 (6 bases). This CDR3 has 17 residues. Trimming stripped 4 bases from V and 7 bases from J, with 23 bases between. The germline V gene encodes CDR1 SGHVS and CDR2 FQNEAQ. CDR3 sequence reads: CASSSPFTGLRGNEQFF. Written as DNA, the CDR3 is TGTGCCAGCAGCTCACCCTTTACAGGGCTCCGAGGAAATGAGCAGTTCTTC. The full variable domain, with the rest looked up from reference TRBV7-8 and TRBJ2-1, is GAGVSQSPRYKVAKRGQDVALRCDPISGHVSLFWYQQALGQGPEFLTYFQNEAQLDKSGLPSDRFFAERPEGSVSTLKIQRTQQEDSAVYLCASSSPFTGLRGNEQFFGPGTRLTVL.

The chain couples TRBV2 to TRBJ2-2; possibly TRBD2 for D (5 bases). Looked up from germline, CDR1 is SNHLY and CDR2 is FYNNEI. The V end lost 4 bases, the J end lost 2 bases, and 14 bases lay between the germline ends. This CDR3 is 16 amino acids long. CDR3 DNA sequence: TGTGCCAGCAGTGGACCGACTATGCCCAACACCGGGGAGCTGTTTTTT. This translates into CASSGPTMPNTGELFF.

CDR3 protein: CASSPGLAGDATYEQYF. CDR3 DNA sequence: TGTGCCAGCAGTCCCGGACTAGCGGGAGATGCTACCTACGAGCAGTACTTC. This chain uses TRBV27 with TRBJ2-7; 13 bases agree with TRBD2. Germline trimming cut 5 bases from V and 2 bases from J; bases unmatched to any gene: 9. CDR3 size: 17 residues. Looked up from germline, CDR1 is MNHEY and CDR2 is SMNVEV (reference sequence).

V usage is TRBV11-3 and J usage is TRBJ1-1, with D maybe TRBD1 (5 bases). The CDR3 runs 14 residues. Germline values: CDR1 SGHNT, CDR2 YENEEA. V shed 6 bases and J shed 1 base, with 12 bases lying between them. The CDR3 nucleotides read TGTGCCAGCAGTCCCGGGGGAGGGAACACTGAAGCTTTCTTT. As protein: CASSPGGGNTEAFF. Supplemented by reference TRBV11-3 and TRBJ1-1, the full variable domain reads EAGVVQSPRYKIIEKKQPVAFWCNPISGHNTLYWYLQNLGQGPELLIRYENEEAVDDSQLPKDRFSAERLKGVDSTLKIQPAELGDSAVYLCASSPGGGNTEAFFGQGTRLTVV.